These 10 T cell receptor beta chains originate from one sample sequenced in a study of T cell responses to AZD1222 COVID-19 vaccine. TCRdb keeps only in-frame clones here, not all; method: immunoSEQ multiplex PCR. Of roughly 69,000 clones in the sample, 80% were seen once. The sequenced sample was peripheral blood, obtained 28 days after the second AZD1222 dose. These TCRs come from an adult who received the AZD1222 COVID-19 vaccine.

V gene TRBV27 combines with J gene TRBJ1-5; 8 bases line up with TRBD1. The germline V gene encodes CDR1 MNHEY and CDR2 SMNVEV (reference sequence). V shed 5 bases, J shed 5 bases, and the junction held 8 bases outside the gene matches. The CDR3 runs 15 residues. The CDR3 protein is CASSENQGAYQPQHF. The CDR3 DNA sequence: TGTGCCAGCAGTGAAAATCAGGGGGCCTATCAGCCCCAGCATTTT.

CDR3 nucleotides: TGCAGCACCAACGGGGGGGTCGGGGAGACCCAGTACTTC. This gives the protein CSTNGGVGETQYF. The gene calls are TRBV29-1 and TRBJ2-5, with TRBD2 identical over 8 bases. Germline V gene lookup returns CDR1 SQVTM and CDR2 ANQGSEA. This CDR3 spans 13 amino acids. V gave up 8 bases and J gave up 5 bases; unmatched junction bases: 10.

The chain couples TRBV20-1 to TRBJ1-2, with a possible D match to TRBD1 (6 bases). Germline CDR1 is DFQATT and CDR2 is SNEGSKA (reference sequence). V gave up 5 bases and J gave up 4 bases, with 8 bases separating them. CDR3 length: 11 residues. CDR3 sequence reads: CSALQGYGYTF. The CDR3 coding sequence is TGCAGTGCTTTACAGGGCTATGGCTACACCTTC.

Here the CDR3 reads CASTRTGSYGYTF. In DNA form, the CDR3 reads TGTGCCAGCACCCGGACAGGGTCTTATGGCTACACCTTC. The chain employs TRBV9 and TRBJ1-2; TRBD1 matches 8 bases. The ends lost 6 bases at V and 5 bases at J; junction bases unmatched: 6. CDR1 is SGDLS, CDR2 YYNGEE, per germline. The CDR3 loop spans 13 amino acids.

This chain uses TRBV24-1 with TRBJ1-1; no definite D call. CDR3 size: 14 residues. The V gene lost 5 bases and the J gene lost 1 base, with 10 bases spanning the gap. Germline V gene sequence: CDR1 KGHDR, CDR2 SFDVKD. The CDR3 is CATSVSGKNTEAFF. Here the CDR3 DNA reads TGTGCCACCAGTGTTAGTGGGAAGAACACTGAAGCTTTCTTT.

This clone was recorded once. V is TRBV7-9 and J is TRBJ1-5; the D is unclear. Germline V gives CDR1 SEHNR, CDR2 FQNEAQ (reference sequence). The CDR3 is 16 amino acids. V was cut by 3 bases and J by 7 bases, with 19 bases left in between. The CDR3 nucleotides are TGTGCCAGCAGCTTTGATGAGCGAGATCAAATGCAGCCCCAGCATTTT. Translation gives CASSFDERDQMQPQHF.

The chain uses TRBV28 and TRBJ1-5; no reliable D call. This CDR3 contains 13 residues. Germline-derived CDR1 and CDR2 are MDHEN and SYDVKM. Trimming cost V 4 bases and J 11 bases, with 15 bases left between them. In nucleotides, the CDR3 is TGTGCCAGCAGTTCTGGAGTAAGGGCGGCCCAGCATTTT. It specifies CASSSGVRAAQHF.

This chain connects TRBV19 to TRBJ1-1, with D uncertain. The V end lost 2 bases, the J end lost 1 base, and 8 bases lay between the germline ends. Germline V lookup: CDR1 LNHDA, CDR2 SQIVND (reference sequence). The length of the CDR3 is 14 residues. The CDR3 region has the DNA TGTGCCAGTAGTATATTTCGGGGGAACACTGAAGCTTTCTTT. It translates to CASSIFRGNTEAFF.

The rearrangement uses TRBV5-5 and TRBJ2-2; D assignment may be TRBD1 or TRBD2 (5 bases each). From germline, CDR1 is SGHKS and CDR2 YYEKEE (reference sequence). The CDR3 is 15 residues long. Trimming cost V 6 bases and J 4 bases, with 16 bases left between them. The CDR3 DNA reads as TGTGCCAGCAAACGGGACCTCCCCCTCACCGGGGAGCTGTTTTTT. It translates to CASKRDLPLTGELFF.

The rearrangement uses TRBV2 and TRBJ1-1; no clear D gene. Germline CDR1 is SNHLY and CDR2 is FYNNEI. The length of the CDR3 is 13 residues. Trimming stripped 4 bases from V and 3 bases from J, with 9 bases between. CDR3 loop: CASSGRDHTEAFF. The CDR3 DNA reads as TGTGCCAGCAGTGGGAGGGATCACACTGAAGCTTTCTTT.